This T cell receptor beta chain is drawn from a study of shared clonotypes between healthy human individuals. Overall study context: Used for every donor were three CD4 naive, three CD4 memory, two CD8 naive and one CD8 memory plate.

Germline values: CDR1 MRHNA, CDR2 SNTAGT. There are 15 residues in the CDR3. With 7 bases removed from V and 0 bases from J, the gap between germline ends came to 15 bases. At a deep level, the assay was run. Measured with immunoSEQ multiplex PCR; TCRdb has only the in-frame clones, and not every one. Of about 2.2 million clones listed, roughly 91% are singletons. CD45RO-negative, CCR7-positively selected cells formed the naive CD8 fraction, excluding terminally differentiated effector memory CD45RA+ cells. Findings and caveats of the study: Clonotype sharing among donors was expected to depend on sequencing depth.

This clone was recorded once. Its antigen is unidentified. This clonotype originated in a young man in good health. Some clones in this sample may be carry-over from other donors' samples. Sequencing was done on a sample of naive CD8+ T cells from PBMCs. This chain connects TRBV6-4 to TRBJ1-2; D is possibly TRBD1 (5 bases). CDR3 in DNA: TGTGCCAGCACCGGGCGGGACCCCTCTAACTATGGCTACACCTTC. Translating it yields CASTGRDPSNYGYTF.